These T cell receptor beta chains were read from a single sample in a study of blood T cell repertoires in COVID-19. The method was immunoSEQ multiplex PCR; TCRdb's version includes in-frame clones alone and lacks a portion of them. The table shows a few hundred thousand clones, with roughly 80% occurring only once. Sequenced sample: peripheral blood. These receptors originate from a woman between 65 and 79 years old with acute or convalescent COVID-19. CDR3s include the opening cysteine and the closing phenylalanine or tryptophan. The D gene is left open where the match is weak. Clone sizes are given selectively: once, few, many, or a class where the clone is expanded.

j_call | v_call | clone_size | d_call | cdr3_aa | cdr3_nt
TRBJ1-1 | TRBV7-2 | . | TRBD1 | CASSPRTGGGQSGAFF | TGTGCCAGCAGCCCGCGGACAGGGGGCGGTCAAAGTGGAGCTTTCTTT
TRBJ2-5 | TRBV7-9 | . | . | CASSLGGLDKETQYF | TGTGCCAGCAGCTTAGGAGGACTCGATAAAGAGACCCAGTACTTC
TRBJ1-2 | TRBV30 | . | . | CAWSVRSGSWETF | TGTGCCTGGAGTGTTCGCTCAGGTTCCTGGGAGACCTTC
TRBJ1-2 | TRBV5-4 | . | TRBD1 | CASSLAAGGDYGYTF | TGTGCCAGCAGCTTGGCGGCAGGGGGCGACTATGGCTACACCTTC
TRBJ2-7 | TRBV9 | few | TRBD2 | CASSPRLAGGYEQYF | TGTGCCAGCAGCCCGAGACTAGCGGGGGGCTACGAGCAGTACTTC
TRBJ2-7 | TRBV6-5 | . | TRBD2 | CASSYSRSGVYEQYF | TGTGCCAGCAGTTACTCGCGAAGCGGGGTTTACGAGCAGTACTTC
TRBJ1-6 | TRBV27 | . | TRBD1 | CASSWAGPGGHMDNSPLHF | TGTGCCAGCAGTTGGGCAGGACCAGGGGGCCACATGGATAATTCACCCCTCCACTTT
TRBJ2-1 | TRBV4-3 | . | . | CASSQEGASIEQFF | TGCGCCAGCAGCCAAGAGGGGGCGAGCATTGAGCAGTTCTTC
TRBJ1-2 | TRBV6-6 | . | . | CASSYFGPPRDYGYTF | .
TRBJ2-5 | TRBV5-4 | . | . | CASSLLDGEETQYF | TGTGCCAGCAGCTTATTGGACGGGGAAGAGACCCAGTACTTC
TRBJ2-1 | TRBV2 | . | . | CASSTLLGGEQFF | TGTGCCAGCAGTACCTTATTAGGCGGTGAGCAGTTCTTC
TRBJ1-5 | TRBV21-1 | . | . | CASSNLRVWNQPQHF | TGTGCCAGCAGCAATTTACGGGTTTGGAACCAGCCCCAGCATTTT
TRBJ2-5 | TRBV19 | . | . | CASSIPGETQYF | TGTGCCAGTAGTATTCCGGGGGAGACCCAGTACTTC
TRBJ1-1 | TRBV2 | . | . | CASSTDSYKAFF | TGTGCCAGCAGTACGGACAGCTATAAGGCTTTCTTT
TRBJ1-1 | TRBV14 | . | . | CASSQTGMNTEAFF | TGTGCCAGCAGCCAAACCGGGATGAACACTGAAGCTTTCTTT
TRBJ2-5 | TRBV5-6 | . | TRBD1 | CASSWETGGETQYF | TGTGCCAGCAGCTGGGAAACAGGGGGAGAGACCCAGTACTTC
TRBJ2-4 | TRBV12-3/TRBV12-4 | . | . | CASIRSIEDIQYF | TGTGCCAGCATCCGTTCGATAGAAGACATTCAGTACTTC
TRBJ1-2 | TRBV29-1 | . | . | CSVEGGADNYGYTF | TGCAGCGTTGAAGGGGGAGCGGATAACTATGGCTACACCTTC
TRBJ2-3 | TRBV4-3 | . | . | CASRSAHVSTDTQYF | TGCGCCAGCAGGTCCGCGCACGTTAGCACAGATACGCAGTATTTT
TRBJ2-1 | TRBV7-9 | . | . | CASSLGQGNEQFF | TGTGCCAGCAGCTTAGGGCAGGGGAATGAGCAGTTCTTC
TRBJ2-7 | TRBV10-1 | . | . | CASSEGGSRYEQYF | TGCGCCAGCAGTGAAGGCGGGTCCCGATACGAGCAGTACTTC
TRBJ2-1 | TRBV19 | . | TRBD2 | CASSMRASSSGGLYNEQFF | TGTGCCAGTAGTATGCGGGCGAGCTCCTCGGGGGGGCTCTACAATGAGCAGTTCTTC
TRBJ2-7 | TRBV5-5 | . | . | CASSLRTRAYEQYF | TGTGCCAGCAGCCTTCGGACGAGGGCCTACGAGCAGTACTTC
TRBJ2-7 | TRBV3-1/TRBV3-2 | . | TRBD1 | CASSNRGSYEQYF | TGTGCCAGCAGCAACAGGGGCTCCTACGAGCAGTACTTC
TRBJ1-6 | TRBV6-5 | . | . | CASSLEGSPLHF | TGTGCCAGCAGTTTGGAGGGGTCACCCCTCCACTTT
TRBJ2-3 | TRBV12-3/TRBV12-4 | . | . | CASSPRDTQYF | TGTGCCAGCAGCCCCCGAGATACGCAGTATTTT